Below, one T cell receptor (beta chain) is given with its context. This record comes from a study of blood T cell repertoires in COVID-19. Study details: T cells, B-cell-depleted T cells, or PBMCs supplied cDNA or gDNA.

Germline V lookup: CDR1 MDHEN, CDR2 SYDVKM. The CDR3 sequence is 12 residues long. Between the trimmed V and J ends, which lost 4 bases and 3 bases, there was a span of 6 bases. Assignments of participants to cohorts depended upon their own reported clinical history. In the authors' workflow: Amplification with reference gene primers provided the estimates of nucleated cell counts. Assay: immunoSEQ multiplex PCR; the TCRdb copy retains only in-frame clones and omits some. V, J and clone size were drawn from that table, and D and trimming were deduced from the DNA. This repertoire shows about 220,000 clones, roughly 89% found once; its top ten account for less than 7%.

The TCR comes from a middle-aged woman who had recovered from COVID-19. Sequencing used PBMCs or T cells enriched from blood (not recorded which). The chain combines TRBV28 with TRBJ2-5; D is uncertain. CDR3 protein: CASSSVKETQYF. The CDR3 DNA reads TGTGCCAGCAGTTCTGTAAAAGAGACCCAGTACTTC.